Described below is a single T cell receptor (beta chain) sequence and its context. Its antigen is currently unknown. In germline, CDR1 is KGHDR, CDR2 SFDVKD. The CDR3 is 14 amino acids. The V and J ends lost 4 bases and 5 bases respectively, with 13 bases between them. These data come from a study of T cell responses to AZD1222 COVID-19 vaccine. Study-level background: Pooled together were second doses at about 4 or about 12 weeks.

Sequencing used immunoSEQ multiplex PCR; TCRdb keeps in-frame clones, though not all of them. The data hold about 150,000 clones, with 92% observed a single time. The study, taken as a whole, reports: Increases in Spike-specific TCR breadth and depth were seen after two AZD1222 doses. Clonal diversity may have been underestimated, and the donors were mostly white British, with more females than males.

The sequencing used peripheral blood, collected on day 0 of AZD1222 vaccination. The gene calls are TRBV24-1 and TRBJ2-5; D ambiguous. This receptor was obtained from an adult in good health. The CDR3: CATSDPTSGETQYF. CDR3 in DNA: TGTGCCACCAGTGACCCGACAAGTGGGGAGACCCAGTACTTC.